The 4 T cell receptor beta chains below come from one sample, sequenced in a study of spatial heterogeneity in lung cancer. Noted time point: sample taken at primary tumor resection. Via MiXCR, TCRdb re-called the 5' RACE reads, giving one row per CDR3 protein. The sample shows around 14,000 distinct CDR3 sequences, 3.6% of them seen only once. Sequencing used normal lung tissue next to the tumor, obtained at surgery. These receptors all come from a male donor with early-stage non-small cell lung cancer.

This clonotype was counted ten times or more. For a library built for alpha chains, this beta chain is a stray read; little rests on its size. The chain couples TRBV15 to TRBJ2-7; D remains ambiguous. The V gene lost 1 base and the J gene lost 3 bases, with 4 bases spanning the gap. Germline loops: CDR1 LNHNV, CDR2 YYDKDF (reference sequence). This CDR3 is 12 amino acids long. The CDR3 spells CATSRAGYEQYF. The CDR3 DNA reads as TGTGCCACCAGCAGAGCTGGCTACGAGCAGTACTTC.

This clonotype was seen at least ten times. This beta chain represents an off-target read in a library built for alpha chains; its size is of limited meaning. This chain joins TRBV7-2 and TRBJ2-3; D is ambiguous. The CDR3 has 13 residues. Trimming took 0 bases from V and 6 from J, leaving 7 bases between them. The germline V gene encodes CDR1 SGHTA and CDR2 FQGNSA. CDR3 in amino acids: CASSLATEDTQYF. CDR3 in DNA: TGTGCCAGCAGCTTAGCTACTGAGGATACGCAGTATTTT.

This clonotype was picked up many times. For a library built for alpha chains, this beta chain is a stray read; little rests on its size. The rearrangement links TRBV7-2 to TRBJ1-2; 9 bases agree with TRBD1. Germline CDR1 reads SGHTA; CDR2 reads FQGNSA. This CDR3 spans 14 amino acids. The V segment lost 1 base and the J segment 12 bases; nucleotides outside the gene matches: 9. For the CDR3, the DNA is TGTGCCAGCAGCTTAGACACGGGACAGGGTTATCACACCTTC. Its translation: CASSLDTGQGYHTF.

By its share, this clonotype is medium-sized. The library was built for alpha chains, so this beta chain is an off-target read and its size means little. This rearrangement joins TRBV12-3 or TRBV12-4 to TRBJ2-3, with D perhaps TRBD2 (5 bases). The CDR3 is 15 residues long. V lost 3 bases and J 2 bases, leaving 12 bases between the germline ends. CDR3: CASSLEVELTDTQYF. The CDR3 DNA follows: TGTGCCAGCAGTTTGGAGGTAGAACTCACAGATACGCAGTATTTT.